The 24 T cell receptor beta chains below all came from one sample that was sequenced in a study of CD4 T cells in relation to SARS-CoV-2 and coronaviruses. CD4+ T cells from unexposed donors were obtained before the COVID-19 pandemic (2011-2018). The method was immunoSEQ multiplex PCR; TCRdb's version includes in-frame clones alone and lacks a portion of them. This table holds 60,000 to 85,000 clones, approximately 93% found once. What was sequenced was naive CD4+ T cells from PBMCs. Documented subset: naive CD4+ T cells isolated by negative enrichment. The receptors shown here come from a human donor in good health.

The chain couples TRBV7-3 to TRBJ2-1, with D perhaps matching TRBD1 or TRBD2 (5 bases each). Germline loops: CDR1 SGHTA, CDR2 FQGTGA. The length of the CDR3 is 16 residues. Trimming cost V 0 bases and J 3 bases, with 12 bases left between them. The CDR3 region is CASSLTGGGFYNEQFF. As DNA, the CDR3 is TGTGCCAGCAGCTTAACCGGTGGGGGATTCTACAATGAGCAGTTCTTC.

The chain couples TRBV7-3 to TRBJ2-3; TRBD2 matches at 10 bases. V lost 1 base to trimming and J lost 1 base; unmatched junction nucleotides: 2. The length of the CDR3 is 16 residues. Looked up from germline, CDR1 is SGHTA and CDR2 is FQGTGA. The CDR3 loop is CASSLMLAGGTDTQYF. The DNA of the CDR3 is TGTGCCAGCAGCTTAATGCTAGCGGGAGGCACAGATACGCAGTATTTT.

As concerns this clone: Other DNA variants within this sample encode the same CDR3. The CDR3 loop is CASSPTSYEQYF. CDR3 sequence (DNA): TGTGCCAGCTCACCCACATCCTACGAGCAGTACTTC. The gene calls are TRBV18 and TRBJ2-7; D is unresolved. The V and J ends lost 3 bases and 1 base respectively, with 4 bases between them. There are 12 residues in the CDR3. Germline values: CDR1 KGHSH, CDR2 LQKENI. Variable domain in full (rest from reference TRBV18 and TRBJ2-7): NAGVMQNPRHLVRRRGQEARLRCSPMKGHSHVYWYRQLPEEGLKFMVYLQKENIIDESGMPKERFSAEFPKEGPSILRIQQVVRGDSAAYFCASSPTSYEQYFGPGTRLTVT.

The V call is TRBV5-1, the J call TRBJ1-3, with 8 nucleotides matching TRBD1. In germline, CDR1 is SGHRS, CDR2 YFSETQ. J was trimmed by 0 bases and V by 4 bases; bases with no gene match: 6. CDR3 size: 16 residues. The CDR3 DNA reads TGCGCCAGCAGCACCGGGACAGGCGGCTCTGGAAACACCATATATTTT. It specifies CASSTGTGGSGNTIYF.

This chain links TRBV6-1 with TRBJ2-5; no clear D gene. The CDR3 runs to 15 residues. The V and J ends lost 1 base and 3 bases respectively, with 12 bases between them. CDR1 is MNHNS, CDR2 SASEGT, per germline. DNA of the CDR3: TGTGCCAGCAGTGAAGTTATAGCCGCCGAAGAGACCCAGTACTTC. Translating gives CASSEVIAAEETQYF.

The chain recombines TRBV6-6 with TRBJ1-4, with D unclear. Trimming left V 6 bases short and J 5 bases short, with 4 bases between. Looked up from germline, CDR1 is MNHNY and CDR2 is SVGAGI (reference sequence). This CDR3 spans 11 amino acids. This chain's CDR3 is CASRHNEKLFF. CDR3 bases: TGTGCCAGCAGACACAATGAAAAACTGTTTTTT.

This clone was counted once. The chain employs TRBV5-1 and TRBJ1-2; D perhaps matches TRBD1 (5 bases). Germline CDR1 SGHRS, CDR2 YFSETQ. There are 13 residues in the CDR3. V shed 0 bases and J shed 8 bases, with 11 bases lying between them. CDR3 sequence: CASSLGGSAGYTF. CDR3 bases: TGCGCCAGCAGCTTGGGGGGGTCTGCCGGCTACACCTTC.

The chain combines TRBV10-1 with TRBJ2-4, with D unresolved. With 6 bases removed from V and 0 bases from J, the gap between germline ends came to 15 bases. In germline, CDR1 is WNHNN, CDR2 SYGVQD (reference sequence). CDR3 size: 16 residues. CDR3 sequence (DNA): TGCGCCAGCAGCGAGGCGGTCCTTCTAGCCAAAAACATTCAGTACTTC. It codes for CASSEAVLLAKNIQYF.

V and J are TRBV7-3 and TRBJ2-5; TRBD2 is a possible D gene (5 bases). Germline values: CDR1 SGHTA, CDR2 FQGTGA. This CDR3 is 14 amino acids long. V lost 5 bases to trimming and J lost 5 bases, with 15 bases between them. The CDR3 is CASSLMTRGETQYF. DNA for the CDR3: TGTGCCAGCAGCCTAATGACTCGCGGGGAGACCCAGTACTTC.

The chain uses TRBV6-4 and TRBJ1-4; D is unresolved. Germline V gene lookup returns CDR1 MRHNA and CDR2 SNTAGT. The CDR3 contains 13 residues. The germline V and J ends were trimmed by 6 bases and 3 bases, with 8 bases remaining between them. The CDR3: CASSRGPNEKLFF. As DNA, the CDR3 is TGTGCCAGCAGCCGAGGGCCTAATGAAAAACTGTTTTTT.

The rearrangement joins TRBV25-1 to TRBJ1-5; D ambiguous. The CDR3 length is 14 residues. CDR1 and CDR2 (germline): MGHDK, SYGVNS. V gave up 3 bases and J gave up 1 base, with 7 bases separating them. The CDR3: CASSDSVSNQPQHF. CDR3 coding DNA: TGTGCCAGCAGTGACAGTGTAAGCAATCAGCCCCAGCATTTT.

Only one count was recorded for this clone. The chain uses TRBV10-3 and TRBJ1-3, with unresolved D. This CDR3 contains 14 residues. Trimming removed 0 bases at V and 4 bases at J, with 7 bases between. Germline CDR1 and CDR2: ENHRY and SYGVKD. The CDR3 DNA is TGTGCCATCAGTGAGTCGATGAGAGGAAACACCATATATTTT. Protein sequence: CAISESMRGNTIYF.

The chain is built from TRBV19 and TRBJ2-7; TRBD2 agrees at 13 bases. Germline loops: CDR1 LNHDA, CDR2 SQIVND (reference sequence). The CDR3 is 17 amino acids. V was pared by 3 bases and J by 7 bases, with 12 bases of the junction left unmatched. The CDR3 DNA follows: TGTGCCAGTAGTATTCGACTAGCGGGAGGACAAAGAGAGGAGCAGTACTTC. Protein product: CASSIRLAGGQREEQYF.

The rearrangement joins TRBV14 to TRBJ2-3; 7 nucleotides align to TRBD2. J gave up 3 bases and V 0 bases, and 6 bases lay outside the gene matches. Germline V gene sequence: CDR1 SGHDN, CDR2 FVKESK. The CDR3 covers 16 residues. The CDR3 bases are TGTGCCAGCAGCCAAGATTCAGGACTAGTAACAGATACGCAGTATTTT. This translates into CASSQDSGLVTDTQYF.

In this sample, this clone turned up once. The rearrangement joins TRBV7-9 to TRBJ1-5, with D perhaps matching TRBD1 (6 bases). Germline-derived CDR1 and CDR2 are SEHNR and FQNEAQ (reference sequence). The V and J ends lost 4 bases and 3 bases respectively, with 16 bases between them. The CDR3 length is 16 residues. DNA for the CDR3: TGTGCCAGCAGCTCCGGACAGACCTTTATCAATCAGCCCCAGCATTTT. It is translated as CASSSGQTFINQPQHF.

The chain combines TRBV5-1 with TRBJ2-2, with D tentatively TRBD1 (6 bases). The CDR3 is made up of 14 amino acids. V lost 0 bases and J 4 bases, leaving 7 bases between the germline ends. Germline CDR1 is SGHRS and CDR2 is YFSETQ. The CDR3 DNA reads TGCGCCAGCAGCTTGGGGACAGTCACCGGGGAGCTGTTTTTT. It codes for CASSLGTVTGELFF.

The chain links TRBV4-3 to TRBJ2-5; no reliable D call. Between the trimmed V and J ends, which lost 1 base and 4 bases, there was a span of 7 bases. CDR1 and CDR2 (germline): LGHNA, YSLEER. CDR3 length equals 13 residues. The CDR3 region is CASSQVQRETQYF. CDR3 DNA sequence: TGCGCCAGCAGCCAAGTCCAGAGAGAGACCCAGTACTTC.

This CDR3 reads CATGLAGHTDTQYF. As DNA, the CDR3 is TGTGCCACGGGACTAGCGGGACACACAGATACGCAGTATTTT. V and J are TRBV30 and TRBJ2-3; 13 bases are shared with TRBD2. The CDR3 runs to 14 residues. With V trimmed by 8 bases and J by 2 bases, 4 bases remained unmatched. Looked up from germline, CDR1 is GTSNPN and CDR2 is SVGIG (reference sequence).

The J gene is TRBJ2-1, the V gene TRBV28, with D possibly being TRBD1 (6 bases). Germline V lookup: CDR1 MDHEN, CDR2 SYDVKM. V shed 2 bases and J shed 14 bases, with 13 bases lying between them. CDR3 size: 12 residues. The CDR3 DNA sequence: TGTGCCAGCAGTTTAAGGGGGAGAGGGGAGTTCTTC. Residues: CASSLRGRGEFF.

The chain joins TRBV5-1 to TRBJ2-7, with 10 nucleotides matching TRBD1. The J segment lost 1 base and the V segment lost 5 bases, leaving 6 bases of the junction unmatched. This CDR3 comprises 15 residues. The V gene's germline CDR1 is SGHRS and CDR2 YFSETQ. CDR3 sequence: CASSNAGQGSYEQYF. CDR3 in DNA: TGCGCCAGCAGTAACGCGGGACAGGGGTCCTACGAGCAGTACTTC. The full variable domain, rest sourced from reference TRBV5-1 and TRBJ2-7, is KAGVTQTPRYLIKTRGQQVTLSCSPISGHRSVSWYQQTPGQGLQFLFEYFSETQRNKGNFPGRFSGRQFSNSRSEMNVSTLELGDSALYLCASSNAGQGSYEQYFGPGTRLTVT.

The chain is built from TRBV6-4 and TRBJ1-4; no clear D. The CDR3 spans 14 residues. The germline V and J ends were trimmed by 6 bases and 10 bases, with 18 bases remaining between them. In germline, CDR1 is MRHNA, CDR2 SNTAGT. The CDR3 nucleotides are TGTGCCAGCAGACCCCAGGACCAAATGGGAAAACTGTTTTTT. It specifies CASRPQDQMGKLFF.

The CDR3 region is CASSATGDNEQFF. The CDR3 coding sequence is TGTGCCAGCTCAGCGACAGGAGACAATGAGCAGTTCTTC. This chain connects TRBV18 to TRBJ2-1; the D gene is possibly TRBD1 (6 bases). Germline V gene data show CDR1 as KGHSH and CDR2 as LQKENI. The CDR3 has 13 residues. The germline V and J ends were trimmed by 5 bases and 5 bases, with 10 bases remaining between them.

The rearrangement links TRBV13 to TRBJ2-1; 12 bases match TRBD2. The CDR3 runs to 17 residues. The ends lost 5 bases at V and 6 bases at J; junction bases unmatched: 11. The germline CDR1 and CDR2 sequences are PRHDT and FYEKMQ (reference sequence). The CDR3 nucleotides read TGTGCCAGCAGCCAACCCGTACTAGCGGGGGGCCCCAATGAGCAGTTCTTC. Amino acids: CASSQPVLAGGPNEQFF. The variable domain in full, completed from reference TRBV13 and TRBJ2-1, reads AAGVIQSPRHLIKEKRETATLKCYPIPRHDTVYWYQQGPGQDPQFLISFYEKMQSDKGSIPDRFSAQQFSDYHSELNMSSLELGDSALYFCASSQPVLAGGPNEQFFGPGTRLTVL.

This clone has only a few counts. The sample has other DNA sequences that encode this CDR3 too. The chain uses TRBV2 and TRBJ1-1, with 7 bases identical to TRBD1. The germline V gene has CDR1 SNHLY and CDR2 FYNNEI. The CDR3 contains 13 residues. J gave up 1 base and V 4 bases, and 0 bases lay outside the gene matches. The CDR3 reads CASSGQGNTEAFF. The CDR3 bases are TGTGCCAGCAGTGGACAGGGGAACACTGAAGCTTTCTTT.